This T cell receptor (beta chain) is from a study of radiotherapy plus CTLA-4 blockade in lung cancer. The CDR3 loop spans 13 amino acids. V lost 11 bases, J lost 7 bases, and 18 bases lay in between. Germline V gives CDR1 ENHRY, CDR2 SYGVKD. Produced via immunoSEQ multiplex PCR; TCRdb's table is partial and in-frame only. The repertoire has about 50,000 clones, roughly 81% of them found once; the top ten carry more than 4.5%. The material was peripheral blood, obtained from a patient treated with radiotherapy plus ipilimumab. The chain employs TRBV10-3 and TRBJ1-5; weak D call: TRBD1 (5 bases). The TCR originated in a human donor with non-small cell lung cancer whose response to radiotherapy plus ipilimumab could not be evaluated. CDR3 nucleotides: TGTGCCTCCCATCAGGGAGGTGCACAGCCCCAGCATTTT. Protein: CASHQGGAQPQHF.